The following is a TCR beta chain sequence with its context. 60 Vbeta and 13 Jbeta primers were used in PCR. Method: immunoSEQ multiplex PCR; TCRdb's copy keeps in-frame clones and lacks some. This table holds 130,000 or so clones. These data originate in a study of cytomegalovirus exposure and HLA in healthy donors. Trimming shortened V by 0 bases and J by 4 bases, and 10 bases separated the two germline ends. The germline V gene has CDR1 SGDLS and CDR2 YYNGEE. The length of the CDR3 is 14 residues. The sequencing input was PBMCs. This chain connects TRBV9 to TRBJ2-5; tentatively, D is TRBD1 (5 bases). The sequence was obtained from a woman in her late teens or twenties in good health and CMV-seronegative. This CDR3 reads CASSVGGRVETQYF. DNA of the CDR3: TGTGCCAGCAGCGTAGGGGGCAGGGTAGAGACCCAGTACTTC.